One sample yielded the 17 T cell receptor beta chains listed below, sequenced in a study of cytomegalovirus exposure and HLA in healthy donors. PCR primers comprised 60 Vbeta and 13 Jbeta primers. Repertoires were generated with immunoSEQ multiplex PCR, while TCRdb's copy carries only in-frame clones and drops some. The sample lists approximately 120,000 clones, 74% occurring once. Input material: PBMCs. Receptor source: a human donor in good health.

This clone was counted only a few times. This sequence joins TRBV19 and TRBJ1-5; no clear D gene. The germline V gene has CDR1 LNHDA and CDR2 SQIVND (reference sequence). The length of the CDR3 is 15 residues. V was shortened by 5 bases and J by 0 bases, with 11 bases between the two germline ends. CDR3 nucleotides: TGTGCCAGTAGTGACAAAACCCCTAGCAATCAGCCCCAGCATTTT. It translates to CASSDKTPSNQPQHF.

This chain joins TRBV6-1 and TRBJ1-4; tentatively, D is TRBD1 (5 bases). In germline, CDR1 is MNHNS, CDR2 SASEGT. Deletions cut 0 bases from V and 5 bases from J, with 10 bases between. The CDR3 length is 15 residues. The DNA of the CDR3 is TGTGCCAGCAGTGAAGCGCGGGGGGGGAATGAAAAACTGTTTTTT. As protein: CASSEARGGNEKLFF.

The CDR3 protein is CASSSPPGGSSPLHF. CDR3 DNA: TGTGCCAGCAGTTCGCCGCCCGGTGGTAGTTCACCCCTCCACTTT. The V and J genes are TRBV28 and TRBJ1-6; D ambiguous. V shed 4 bases and J shed 9 bases, with 16 bases lying between them. The CDR3 is made up of 15 amino acids. Germline V gene lookup returns CDR1 MDHEN and CDR2 SYDVKM.

The chain couples TRBV6-4 to TRBJ2-3; D possibly corresponds to TRBD2 (5 bases). Germline values: CDR1 MRHNA, CDR2 SNTAGT. This CDR3 has 15 amino acids. V was shortened by 2 bases and J by 0 bases, with 9 bases between the two germline ends. The CDR3 loop reads CASSDTGSSTDTQYF. CDR3 nucleotide sequence: TGTGCCAGCAGTGACACGGGGTCTAGCACAGATACGCAGTATTTT.

The chain recombines TRBV15 with TRBJ2-5, with TRBD2 identical over 11 bases. V gave up 5 bases and J gave up 5 bases; unmatched junction bases: 7. The CDR3 consists of 15 residues. In germline, CDR1 is LNHNV, CDR2 YYDKDF (reference sequence). Here the CDR3 reads CATSSNSGGDETQYF. DNA for the CDR3: TGTGCCACCAGCTCTAATAGCGGGGGGGATGAGACCCAGTACTTC.

In DNA, the CDR3 is TGCGCCAGCAGCTTTTCGGGCACAGATACGCAGTATTTT. Translated: CASSFSGTDTQYF. The chain couples TRBV5-1 to TRBJ2-3; D uncertain. Germline V gene data show CDR1 as SGHRS and CDR2 as YFSETQ. Trimming took 2 bases from V and 1 from J, leaving 5 bases between them. CDR3 length: 13 residues.

This clone was seen only a few times. This rearrangement joins TRBV11-3 to TRBJ2-7; tentative D call: TRBD2 (7 bases). The CDR3 totals 15 residues. Between the trimmed V and J ends, which lost 2 bases and 3 bases, there was a span of 14 bases. Germline CDR1 reads SGHNT; CDR2 reads YENEEA. CDR3 protein: CASSLRGGANYEQYF. DNA of the CDR3: TGTGCCAGCAGCTTAAGGGGGGGGGCTAACTACGAGCAGTACTTC.

The chain carries TRBV19 and TRBJ1-1; maybe TRBD1 (5 bases). Trimming shortened V by 3 bases and J by 3 bases, and 17 bases separated the two germline ends. Germline CDR1 LNHDA, CDR2 SQIVND (reference sequence). This CDR3 contains 16 residues. The CDR3 DNA reads TGTGCCAGTAGTATCGATTTCGGGGGGGTGCACACTGAAGCTTTCTTT. Its protein is CASSIDFGGVHTEAFF. The variable domain in full, completed from reference TRBV19 and TRBJ1-1, reads DGGITQSPKYLFRKEGQNVTLSCEQNLNHDAMYWYRQDPGQGLRLIYYSQIVNDFQKGDIAEGYSVSREKKESFPLTVTSAQKNPTAFYLCASSIDFGGVHTEAFFGQGTRLTVV.

The V and J genes are TRBV14 and TRBJ2-3; TRBD1 might be the D (5 bases). With 6 bases removed from V and 8 bases from J, the gap between germline ends came to 18 bases. CDR1 SGHDN and CDR2 FVKESK come from the germline V gene. The CDR3 spans 14 residues. The CDR3 here is CASSPGPQRGTQYF. DNA for the CDR3: TGTGCCAGCAGTCCCGGGCCTCAAAGGGGTACGCAGTATTTT.

This clone was counted a single time. The chain recombines TRBV19 with TRBJ1-5, with 7 bases that match TRBD1. Germline assignment: CDR1 LNHDA and CDR2 SQIVND (reference sequence). The V segment lost 6 bases and the J segment 0 bases; nucleotides outside the gene matches: 5. CDR3 length equals 15 residues. The CDR3 DNA sequence: TGTGCCAGTAGGGTACAGGGGAATAGCAATCAGCCCCAGCATTTT. Protein: CASRVQGNSNQPQHF.

The chain has TRBV27 and TRBJ2-7; perhaps TRBD1 as D (6 bases). The CDR3 is 14 residues long. Trimming shortened V by 5 bases and J by 0 bases, and 11 bases separated the two germline ends. The germline gives CDR1 MNHEY, CDR2 SMNVEV (reference sequence). The CDR3 DNA reads as TGTGCCAGCAGTCCCCCGGACAGCTCCTACGAGCAGTACTTC. Translating gives CASSPPDSSYEQYF.

The rearrangement joins TRBV7-9 to TRBJ1-6; unclear D gene. The V end lost 1 base, the J end lost 2 bases, and 6 bases lay between the germline ends. There are 15 residues in the CDR3. From germline, CDR1 is SEHNR and CDR2 FQNEAQ (reference sequence). This CDR3 reads CASSLDGTYNSPLHF. The CDR3 DNA reads as TGTGCCAGCAGCTTAGACGGTACCTATAATTCACCCCTCCACTTT.

This clone was recorded once. Here the CDR3 reads CSVRSWERTGTQYF. CDR3 DNA sequence: TGCAGCGTTAGATCGTGGGAGAGGACCGGGACCCAGTACTTC. This chain uses TRBV29-1 with TRBJ2-5; tentative D call: TRBD2 (5 bases). The V end was cut by 5 bases, the J end by 7 bases, with 20 bases between. The V gene's germline CDR1 is SQVTM and CDR2 ANQGSEA. The CDR3 is made up of 14 amino acids.

The chain employs TRBV6-5 and TRBJ2-1, with TRBD2 matching 15 bases. V was pared by 6 bases and J by 8 bases, with 5 bases of the junction left unmatched. The germline CDR1 and CDR2 sequences are MNHEY and SVGAGI. CDR3 size: 15 residues. CDR3 region: CASRSGTSGGYEQFF. CDR3 nucleotides: TGTGCCAGCAGGTCCGGGACTAGCGGGGGGTATGAGCAGTTCTTC.

The V and J genes are TRBV7-2 and TRBJ2-7; 8 bases line up with TRBD1. The CDR3 consists of 15 residues. CDR1 is SGHTA and CDR2 is FQGNSA in the germline V gene. After removal of 5 bases from V and 4 bases from J, the junction contained 10 bases not matched to a gene. CDR3 coding DNA: TGTGCCAGCAGCCATTTGACAGGGACAGGATACGAGCAGTACTTC. Amino acids: CASSHLTGTGYEQYF.

This sequence joins TRBV30 and TRBJ1-1; 9 bases are shared with TRBD1. Germline V gene data show CDR1 as GTSNPN and CDR2 as SVGIG (reference sequence). This CDR3 is 14 amino acids long. V trimming: 3 bases; J trimming: 10 bases; junction bases outside the gene matches: 12. Here the CDR3 reads CAWRAGQGNLGAFF. DNA of the CDR3: TGTGCCTGGAGGGCCGGACAGGGGAACCTGGGAGCTTTCTTT. Full variable domain (outside the CDR3, taken from reference TRBV30 and TRBJ1-1): SQTIHQWPATLVQPVGSPLSLECTVEGTSNPNLYWYRQAAGRGLQLLFYSVGIGQISSEVPQNLSASRPQDRQFILSSKKLLLSDSGFYLCAWRAGQGNLGAFFGQGTRLTVV.

As regards this clone: No conserved phenylalanine or tryptophan is present at the end of the CDR3, so a read error is the likely explanation. The V and J genes are TRBV7-9 and TRBJ1-6; 9 nucleotides match TRBD1. V shed 5 bases and J 6 bases; nucleotides not matched to a gene: 11. CDR1 and CDR2 (germline): SEHNR, FQNEAQ (reference sequence). The CDR3 loop spans 17 amino acids. The CDR3 DNA reads as TGTGCCAGCAGCCAGGGACAGGGAAGGGGTGGTAATTCACCCCTCCACCTT. This encodes CASSQGQGRGGNSPLHL.